The clone carrying this T cell receptor (beta chain) was recorded only once. Its matching antigen is unknown. This specimen belongs to a study of cytomegalovirus exposure and HLA in healthy donors. Study context: Membership in the Caucasian-associated ancestry cluster was found for about 84% of nearly 400 genotyped donors. Whole-study findings and limits: Earlier findings revealed that most TCR beta V segments proved productive either about 87% or about 30% of the time.

A multiplex PCR was run with 60 Vbeta primers and 13 Jbeta primers. Clones were sequenced by immunoSEQ multiplex PCR, and TCRdb holds only the in-frame ones, with some missing. The sample contains approximately 160,000 clones, over 75% of which appear only once. Per germline, CDR1 KGHSH and CDR2 LQKENI. CDR3 length: 16 amino acids. J lost 1 base, V lost 0 bases, and 0 bases had no gene match. Sequencing input: PBMCs. This chain uses TRBV18 with TRBJ2-3; 11 bases line up with TRBD2. This TCR came from a woman aged 45-65 years in good health and CMV-seropositive. In DNA, the CDR3 is TGTGCCAGCTCACCACCACTAGCGGGAGGCACAGATACGCAGTATTTT. Protein: CASSPPLAGGTDTQYF.